Shown below are 2 T cell receptor beta chains from a single sample sequenced in a study of T cell responses to AZD1222 COVID-19 vaccine. The assay was immunoSEQ multiplex PCR, and TCRdb's table has in-frame clones only and misses some. This sample has approximately 61,000 clones, with around 85% found just once. Sequences were derived from peripheral blood, sampled 28 days after the second AZD1222 dose. All receptors derive from an adult who received the AZD1222 COVID-19 vaccine.

This chain links TRBV12-3 or TRBV12-4 with TRBJ2-7; no clear D. The V end was cut by 3 bases, the J end by 3 bases, with 9 bases between. CDR3 length: 13 residues. The CDR3 region has the DNA TGTGCCAGCAGTTTTTCAGAAAACTACGAGCAGTACTTC. This gives the protein CASSFSENYEQYF.

The chain carries TRBV19 and TRBJ2-3, with D tentatively TRBD1 or TRBD2 (7 bases each). This CDR3 is 14 amino acids long. In germline, CDR1 is LNHDA, CDR2 SQIVND (reference sequence). V shed 5 bases and J shed 4 bases, with 13 bases lying between them. The CDR3 DNA is TGTGCCAGTAGTGTCCAGGGGGGGTCAGATACGCAGTATTTT. Translation gives CASSVQGGSDTQYF.